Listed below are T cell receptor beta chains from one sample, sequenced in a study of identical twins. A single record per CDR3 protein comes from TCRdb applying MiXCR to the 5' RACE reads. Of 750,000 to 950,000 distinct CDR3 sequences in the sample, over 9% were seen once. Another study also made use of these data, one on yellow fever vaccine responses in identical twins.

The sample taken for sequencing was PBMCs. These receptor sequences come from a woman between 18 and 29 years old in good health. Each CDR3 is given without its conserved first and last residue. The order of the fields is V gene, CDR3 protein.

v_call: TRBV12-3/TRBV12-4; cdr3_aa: ASSLGIGEQF
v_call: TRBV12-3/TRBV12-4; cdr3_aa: ASSYWDSAYGYT
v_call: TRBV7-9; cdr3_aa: ASSPTETGELF
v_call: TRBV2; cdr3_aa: ASSLRAGYSYNEQF
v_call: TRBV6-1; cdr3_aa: ASSTLAGGPRTQY
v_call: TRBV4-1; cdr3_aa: ASSHPLAGGPNEQF
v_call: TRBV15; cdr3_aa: ATSRDPGTGFAGELF
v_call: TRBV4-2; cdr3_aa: ASSQDGTSGYNEQF
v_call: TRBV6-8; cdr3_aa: ASRSSVDEQF
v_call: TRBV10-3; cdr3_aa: AISGRTSGQGGTDTQY
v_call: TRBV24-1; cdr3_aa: ATRAFMNTEAF
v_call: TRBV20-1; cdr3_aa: SAREGLAATDTQY
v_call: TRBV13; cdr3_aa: ASSSRLYTEAF
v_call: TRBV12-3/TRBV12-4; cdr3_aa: ASSLGQGVSGANVLT
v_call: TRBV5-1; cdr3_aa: ASSQQRSDSKQY
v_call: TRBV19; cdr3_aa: ASRRQGDRYGYT
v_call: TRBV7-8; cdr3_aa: ASSLVGTVYQPQH
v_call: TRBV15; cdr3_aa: ATSRDLSLYGYT
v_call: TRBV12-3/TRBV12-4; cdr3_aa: ASSRDRWNQPQH
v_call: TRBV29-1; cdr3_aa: SGGWGPGELF
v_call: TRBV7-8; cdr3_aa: ASTDSRAPSSYNEQF
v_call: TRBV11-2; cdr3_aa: ASSAGRSSYEQY
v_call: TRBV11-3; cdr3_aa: ASSFPGLNTDTQY
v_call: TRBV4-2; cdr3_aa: ASSQDLGDISSYNEQF
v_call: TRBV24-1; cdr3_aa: ATSKGGGSSYEQY
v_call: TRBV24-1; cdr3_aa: ATSGPNEQF
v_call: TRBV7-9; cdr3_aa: ASSIDLYNEQF
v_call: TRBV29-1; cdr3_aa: SVDLGARGEAF
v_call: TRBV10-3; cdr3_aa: AISDSPGGKGTDTQY
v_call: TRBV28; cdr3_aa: ASSLGGRVFHNEQF